This TCR beta chain was identified in a study of blood T cell repertoires in COVID-19. On the study more broadly: Samples of COVID-19 (acute and convalescent) were obtained from the United States, Italy and Spain. From T cells, B-cell-depleted T cells, or PBMCs came the material, which was cDNA or gDNA.

Authors' data handling: Amplification with reference gene primers provided the estimates of nucleated cell counts. Repertoires were generated with immunoSEQ multiplex PCR, while TCRdb's copy carries only in-frame clones and drops some. The D gene and trimming were derived from the DNA, and the V and J assignments and clone size from that table. The table has approximately 190,000 clones, 70% to 90% seen once. Germline values: CDR1 SGHRS, CDR2 YFSETQ. Trimming shortened V by 4 bases and J by 3 bases, and 23 bases separated the two germline ends. This CDR3 contains 17 residues. This chain uses TRBV5-1 with TRBJ2-7; the D gene is possibly TRBD2 (5 bases). The sequencing input was peripheral blood. The sequence derives from a man aged 60 to 75 with active or convalescent COVID-19. The CDR3, as DNA: TGCGCCAGCAGCCAACTGGGCCCGAAACTAGGTCACTACGAGCAGTACTTC. It translates to CASSQLGPKLGHYEQYF.